This TCR beta chain derives from a study of blood T cells in healthy people across ages. The study's findings and limits: There was a strong correlation between TCR beta diversity and naive T cell percentage.

Details on this clonotype: Antigen specificity is unknown.

With a J-beta primer mix and a sample-barcoded 5' primer, a second PCR ran roughly 6 to 12 cycles. TCRdb processed the 5' RACE reads anew with MiXCR; each CDR3 protein has one entry. The profile shows hundreds of thousands of distinct CDR3 sequences, roughly 60% of them singletons. Trimming removed 4 bases from V and 1 base from J, with 11 bases in between. The CDR3 runs 16 residues. Germline V gene sequence: CDR1 SNHLY, CDR2 FYNNEI. The receptor was isolated from a man between 25 and 39 years old in good health. The specimen was blood. The genes are TRBV2 and TRBJ2-6, with D unresolved. CDR3 sequence reads: CASSGVTMSGANVLTF. The CDR3 DNA is TGTGCCAGCAGTGGCGTCACCATGTCTGGGGCCAACGTCCTGACTTTC.